Listed below are T cell receptor beta chains from one sample, sequenced in a study of identifying expanded T cells in peripheral blood. Here immunoSEQ multiplex PCR was the method, and the copy in TCRdb shows in-frame clones only, minus some. The sample comprises 95,000 to 100,000 clones, 87% of which are singletons, and about 18% rests with the top ten. Sequencing was performed on blood. All receptors derive from a person aged 18 to 75 in good health. CDR3s include the opening cysteine and the closing phenylalanine or tryptophan. The D gene is left open where the match is weak. Clone size is stated in some rows and not others, as once, few, many or a class when expanded.

cdr3_length d_call j_call v_call clone_size cdr3_nt cdr3_aa
12 TRBD2 TRBJ2-4 TRBV2 NA TGTGCCAGCAGGAAAGGACTAGCGGGGGAGTACTTC CASRKGLAGEYF
13 NA TRBJ2-2 TRBV19 NA TGTGCCAGTAGTAGTGGTGCGGTAGGGGAGCTGTTTTTT CASSSGAVGELFF
15 TRBD1 TRBJ1-4 TRBV30 NA TGTGCCTGGAGTCCCCACAGGGGGCGAGGTGAAAAACTGTTTTTT CAWSPHRGRGEKLFF
12 NA TRBJ1-5 TRBV4-1 NA TGCGCCAGCAGCCAGCCGGGCGAACGGAAGCATTTT CASSQPGERKHF
14 TRBD2 TRBJ2-7 TRBV11-2 NA TGTGCCAGCAGCTTAGAAGTAGCGGGCTACGAGCAGTACTTC CASSLEVAGYEQYF
14 NA TRBJ2-5 TRBV6-1 NA TGTGCCAGCAGTACCCGGGACAAACAAGAGACCCAGTACTTC CASSTRDKQETQYF
16 NA TRBJ1-1 TRBV30 NA TGTGCCTGGAGTGTTGGTCGTCGGGCAGGGGTGACTGAAGCTTTCTTT CAWSVGRRAGVTEAFF
16 TRBD2 TRBJ2-5 TRBV7-2 once TGTGCCAGCAGCCCGCGTCGGGCTAGCGGGGGGGAGACCCAGTACTTC CASSPRRASGGETQYF
11 TRBD1 TRBJ1-1 TRBV6-5 once TGTGCCAGCAGTTCAGGGGGACGAGCTTTCTTT CASSSGGRAFF
18 NA TRBJ1-2 TRBV28 NA TGTGCCAGCAGTCGTCTGGAGGGTTGGGCGGGGCGGCCTGGGGGCTACACCTTC CASSRLEGWAGRPGGYTF
10 TRBD2 TRBJ2-1 TRBV29-1 NA TGCAGCGCCGGGAGGAATGAGCAGTTCTTC CSAGRNEQFF
11 NA TRBJ2-7 TRBV2 NA TGTGCCAGCAGTGAAAGACACGAGCAGTACTTC CASSERHEQYF
15 NA TRBJ1-2 TRBV28 NA TGTGCCAGCAGTTACACGGGTTCCCCTACCAAAGGCTACACCTTC CASSYTGSPTKGYTF
15 TRBD2 TRBJ2-7 TRBV6-5 NA TGTGCCAGCAGAGTCCAAGCGGGGCGAGGCGACGAGCAGTACTTC CASRVQAGRGDEQYF
15 NA TRBJ2-7 TRBV5-8 NA TGTGCCAGCAGCAGAACCCAGGGGGGGGCCTACGAGCAGTACTTC CASSRTQGGAYEQYF
17 TRBD1 TRBJ2-3 TRBV10-3 NA TGTGCCATCAGTGATTCGAGACAGGGGGCGCGGAGAGATACGCAGTATTTT CAISDSRQGARRDTQYF
19 NA TRBJ1-6 TRBV18 NA TGTGCCAGCTCACGGGGGTTGGGACCCCCGAGCTCCTATAATTCACCCCTCCACTTT CASSRGLGPPSSYNSPLHF
18 TRBD2 TRBJ2-2 TRBV7-6 NA TGTGCCAGCAGCTTACTTGTCCGGGCAGCGGGGTCCACCGGGGAGCTGTTTTTT CASSLLVRAAGSTGELFF
13 NA TRBJ1-1 TRBV11-3 NA TGTGCCAGCAGCTTATACGAGAACACTGAAGCTTTCTTT CASSLYENTEAFF
15 NA TRBJ1-1 TRBV13 NA TGTGCCAGCAGCTCCGGGTGGCGGACTGGAGGAGGAGCTTTCTTT CASSSGWRTGGGAFF
19 TRBD2 TRBJ2-4 TRBV5-1 NA TGCGCCAGCAGCTTGACGGCAGGACTAGCTCTCTTAGCCAAAAACATTCAGTACTTC CASSLTAGLALLAKNIQYF
13 TRBD1 TRBJ2-7 TRBV7-2 once TGTGCCAGCAGCTCCCAGGGGGCCTACGAGCAGTACTTC CASSSQGAYEQYF
14 NA TRBJ1-1 TRBV30 NA TGTGCCTGGAAGCATGGGGGGGCTGGTCGTGAAGCTTTCTTT CAWKHGGAGREAFF
19 NA TRBJ1-3 TRBV15 NA TGTGCCACCAGCAGAGAAAGAATGGCTTCCCGGGACTCTGGAAACACCATATATTTT CATSRERMASRDSGNTIYF
12 NA TRBJ1-4 TRBV6-1 NA TGTGCCAGCAGTGAGGGACTGTGGGGACTGTTTTTT CASSEGLWGLFF
13 TRBD1 TRBJ1-2 TRBV2 NA TGTGCCAGCAGTCTAGGACAGGGAGTAGGCTACACCTTC CASSLGQGVGYTF
15 TRBD1 TRBJ1-2 TRBV19 NA TGTGCCAGTAGTATAGATGGACAGGGTGCGTTTGGCTACACCTTC CASSIDGQGAFGYTF
15 NA TRBJ1-1 TRBV18 NA TGTGCCAGCTCACCACCTGAGACCCCGATTCGTGAAGCTTTCTTT CASSPPETPIREAFF
15 NA TRBJ1-3 TRBV7-5 NA TGTGCCAGAAGCTTCCGAAGACAGACTGGAAACACCATATATTTT CARSFRRQTGNTIYF
14 NA TRBJ1-1 TRBV29-1 NA TGCAGCGTTGAACCCCGAAGCATGAACACTGAAGCTTTCTTT CSVEPRSMNTEAFF
15 NA TRBJ1-4 TRBV19 NA TGTGCCAGTACCCCAATGAGGGGGGCTAATGAAAAACTGTTTTTT CASTPMRGANEKLFF
17 TRBD1 TRBJ2-2 TRBV7-6 NA TGTGCCAGCAGCTTAGACACAGGGGGCAGGAACACCGGGGAGCTGTTTTTT CASSLDTGGRNTGELFF
16 TRBD2 TRBJ2-1 TRBV4-3 NA TGCGCCAGCAGCCATGGGATTGGGGGGGCCTACAATGAGCAGTTCTTC CASSHGIGGAYNEQFF
16 NA TRBJ1-4 TRBV19 NA TGTGCCAGTAGTATAGGACGGACGCCAACTAATGAAAAACTGTTTTTT CASSIGRTPTNEKLFF
16 TRBD2 TRBJ2-5 TRBV5-4 NA TGTGCCAGCAGATCTAGCGGGGGGGCCTTTTCAGAGACCCAGTACTTC CASRSSGGAFSETQYF
16 NA TRBJ2-3 TRBV4-3 NA TGCGCCAGCAGCCAAGGAAGGGGGGCAGGGGAAGATACGCAGTATTTT CASSQGRGAGEDTQYF
15 NA TRBJ1-3 TRBV4-3 NA TGCGCCAGCAGCCAAGATGCCATCGGTGGAAACACCATATATTTT CASSQDAIGGNTIYF
16 NA TRBJ1-2 TRBV5-6 few TGTGCCAGCAGCCCGAGGGGACGGGGGGGCTTCTTTGGCTACACCTTC CASSPRGRGGFFGYTF
13 NA TRBJ1-1 TRBV11-2 NA TGTGCCAGCAGCTTAGGGGGTAACACTGAAGCTTTCTTT CASSLGGNTEAFF